This T cell receptor beta chain was recovered during a study of cytomegalovirus exposure and HLA in healthy donors. About the research overall: For the approximately 420 genotyped donors, more than 65% fell within the Caucasian-associated ancestry cluster. Study results and caveats: A later analysis reportedly found that, within productive TCRs, an Asian-associated ancestry cluster had fewer N-insertions than the mean observed across the roughly 700 donors. Solely CMV serostatus was available to characterize immune exposure.

As for this clone: The antigen is undetermined.

Both 60 Vbeta primers and 13 Jbeta primers went into the PCR. The repertoire was sequenced with immunoSEQ multiplex PCR; TCRdb's copy has only in-frame clones and lacks some. This table has 150,000 to 200,000 clones, over 65% appearing once. The sample comprised PBMCs. The sequence came from a woman aged 55 to 70 in good health and CMV-seropositive.

CDR3 region: CASRNPNRDEQYF. Written as DNA, the CDR3 is TGTGCCAGCAGGAACCCAAATCGGGACGAGCAGTACTTC. The rearrangement links TRBV27 to TRBJ2-7, with D uncertain. There are 13 residues in the CDR3. CDR1 and CDR2 from the germline V gene are MNHEY and SMNVEV (reference sequence). With 6 bases removed from V and 5 bases from J, the gap between germline ends came to 14 bases.